Each of the 27 T cell receptor beta chains below was sequenced from the same sample in a study of T cell responses to AZD1222 COVID-19 vaccine. Sequenced by immunoSEQ multiplex PCR; TCRdb stores in-frame clones only, minus some. The table records 95,000 to 150,000 clones, approximately 88% of them present only once. The source was peripheral blood, collected on day 0 of AZD1222 vaccination. The receptors here all came from an adult in good health.

The chain combines TRBV18 with TRBJ2-5; D is perhaps TRBD1 (5 bases). CDR1 and CDR2 (germline): KGHSH, LQKENI. CDR3 length equals 14 residues. V lost 5 bases to trimming and J lost 1 base, with 11 bases between them. The CDR3 loop reads CASSSQGSQETQYF. CDR3 nucleotides: TGTGCCAGCTCATCCCAGGGTTCCCAAGAGACCCAGTACTTC.

J is TRBJ1-5 and V is TRBV29-1, with D possibly matching TRBD1 (5 bases). Trimming took 5 bases from V and 3 from J, leaving 11 bases between them. This CDR3 spans 13 amino acids. The germline CDR1 and CDR2 sequences are SQVTM and ANQGSEA. As DNA, the CDR3 is TGCAGCGTTCGTGGGGGAAACAATCAGCCCCAGCATTTT. Amino acids: CSVRGGNNQPQHF. Using reference TRBV29-1 and TRBJ1-5 for the parts outside the CDR3, the full variable domain is SAVISQKPSRDICQRGTSLTIQCQVDSQVTMMFWYRQQPGQSLTLIATANQGSEATYESGFVIDKFPISRPNLTFSTLTVSNMSPEDSSIYLCSVRGGNNQPQHFGDGTRLSIL.

The chain employs TRBV5-6 and TRBJ2-5, with no clear D. Trimming took 0 bases from V and 7 from J, leaving 10 bases between them. This CDR3 is built from 13 residues. Germline-derived CDR1 and CDR2 are SGHDT and YYEEEE. The CDR3 DNA is TGTGCCAGCAGCTTGGGCAGGCCGTGGACCCAGTACTTC. Its protein product is CASSLGRPWTQYF.

The V and J genes are TRBV7-2 and TRBJ1-4; weak D call: TRBD1 (5 bases). V was cut by 5 bases and J by 1 base, with 17 bases left in between. Germline values: CDR1 SGHTA, CDR2 FQGNSA. This CDR3 is 17 amino acids long. CDR3: CASSPRPPGGTNEKLFF. The CDR3 DNA follows: TGTGCCAGCAGCCCCAGGCCCCCGGGGGGAACTAATGAAAAACTGTTTTTT.

The table lists this clone with a count of one. This rearrangement joins TRBV7-8 to TRBJ1-1; D may be TRBD1 (5 bases). V was cut by 5 bases and J by 2 bases, with 15 bases left in between. The CDR3 consists of 15 residues. CDR1 is SGHVS, CDR2 FQNEAQ, per germline. The DNA for the CDR3 is TGTGCCAGCAGCCTTAAGAGACAGTTAAACACTGAAGCTTTCTTT. Its protein is CASSLKRQLNTEAFF.

The chain employs TRBV19 and TRBJ1-1; 8 bases fit TRBD1. The CDR3 is 14 residues long. Germline V lookup: CDR1 LNHDA, CDR2 SQIVND (reference sequence). V lost 3 bases and J lost 6; bases outside the gene matches: 6. For the CDR3, the DNA is TGTGCCAGTAGTATTCGGACAGGGTTGGCTGAAGCTTTCTTT. It codes for CASSIRTGLAEAFF.

The rearrangement joins TRBV6-2 or TRBV6-3 to TRBJ1-6; no reliable D call. Germline values: CDR1 MNHEY, CDR2 SVGEGT. The CDR3 is 17 residues long. Trimming stripped 0 bases from V and 4 bases from J, with 13 bases between. The DNA of the CDR3 is TGTGCCAGCAGTTACTCGTCCTCCAGCAAATATAATTCACCCCTCCACTTT. Amino acids: CASSYSSSSKYNSPLHF.

The J gene is TRBJ1-2, the V gene TRBV12-3 or TRBV12-4; D is undetermined. With 1 base removed from V and 8 bases from J, the gap between germline ends came to 11 bases. The CDR3 covers 13 residues. DNA for the CDR3: TGTGCCAGCAGTTTAGTCGCACGCGGAGGCTACACCTTC. Translation gives CASSLVARGGYTF.

The V gene is TRBV28, the J gene TRBJ2-2; possible D gene TRBD2, 6 bases. The CDR3 runs 16 residues. CDR1 and CDR2 (germline): MDHEN, SYDVKM. The V gene lost 7 bases and the J gene lost 8 bases, with 23 bases spanning the gap. The CDR3 spells CASTSGTLSEVGELFF. The CDR3, as DNA: TGTGCCAGCACCTCCGGGACTCTATCCGAGGTGGGGGAGCTGTTTTTT.

The chain carries TRBV5-1 and TRBJ2-3, with 11 bases aligning to TRBD2. Trimming cost V 4 bases and J 0 bases; bases outside gene matches: 7. The CDR3 is 17 amino acids. Germline V gene sequence: CDR1 SGHRS, CDR2 YFSETQ. The CDR3 nucleotides read TGCGCCAGCAGCCTCGGGACTAGCGGCGATAGCACAGATACGCAGTATTTT. Its protein product is CASSLGTSGDSTDTQYF.

The chain uses TRBV2 and TRBJ2-7; D is perhaps TRBD1 (5 bases). The CDR3 spans 16 residues. The germline gives CDR1 SNHLY, CDR2 FYNNEI. V lost 2 bases and J 2 bases, leaving 16 bases between the germline ends. This CDR3 reads CASSETRGGLTYEQYF. In DNA form, the CDR3 reads TGTGCCAGCAGTGAAACAAGGGGTGGGTTAACCTACGAGCAGTACTTC. Full variable domain (rest looked up from reference TRBV2 and TRBJ2-7): EPEVTQTPSHQVTQMGQEVILRCVPISNHLYFYWYRQILGQKVEFLVSFYNNEISEKSEIFDDQFSVERPDGSNFTLKIRSTKLEDSAMYFCASSETRGGLTYEQYFGPGTRLTVT.

The chain combines TRBV7-9 with TRBJ1-4, with 10 positions matching TRBD1. Germline V CDR1 and CDR2: SEHNR, FQNEAQ (reference sequence). With 3 bases clipped from V and 8 bases from J, the junction kept 9 bases outside the gene matches. CDR3 length equals 16 residues. DNA for the CDR3: TGTGCCAGCAGCTTTTACCCCGGGACAGGGGACGAAAAACTGTTTTTT. It yields the protein CASSFYPGTGDEKLFF. Based on the CDR3 plus reference TRBV7-9 and TRBJ1-4, the full variable domain is DTGVSQNPRHKITKRGQNVTFRCDPISEHNRLYWYRQTLGQGPEFLTYFQNEAQLEKSRLLSDRFSAERPKGSFSTLEIQRTEQGDSAMYLCASSFYPGTGDEKLFFGSGTQLSVL.

Only one count was recorded for this clone. This chain connects TRBV3-1 (or the pseudogene TRBV3-2) to TRBJ1-1; D remains unclear. The CDR3 length is 14 residues. Germline V lookup: CDR1 LGHDT, CDR2 YNNKEL (reference sequence). V lost 7 bases to trimming and J lost 1 base, with 13 bases between them. The CDR3 sequence: CASTPPGSNTEAFF. The CDR3 DNA reads as TGTGCCAGCACTCCCCCAGGTTCGAACACTGAAGCTTTCTTT.

The chain couples TRBV29-1 to TRBJ1-2, with D possibly being TRBD1 (5 bases). CDR3 length: 13 amino acids. V lost 0 bases, J lost 6 bases, and 11 bases lay in between. From germline, CDR1 is SQVTM and CDR2 ANQGSEA. In DNA form, the CDR3 reads TGCAGCGTTGAAGATCCCAGGGAGGATGGCTACACCTTC. Translated, it gives CSVEDPREDGYTF.

The gene calls are TRBV19 and TRBJ1-1, with TRBD1 as a possible D gene (5 bases). The CDR3 loop spans 15 amino acids. V was shortened by 5 bases and J by 1 base, with 14 bases between the two germline ends. Per the germline V gene, CDR1 is LNHDA and CDR2 is SQIVND (reference sequence). DNA of the CDR3: TGTGCCAGTAGTGTTTCGGGGACGGGGAACACTGAAGCTTTCTTT. Residues: CASSVSGTGNTEAFF.

The chain combines TRBV25-1 with TRBJ1-6, with 7 bases that match TRBD1. This CDR3 spans 13 amino acids. After removal of 3 bases from V and 10 bases from J, the junction contained 3 bases not matched to a gene. Per the germline V gene, CDR1 is MGHDK and CDR2 is SYGVNS. Here the CDR3 reads CASSDPQGSPLHF. The CDR3 DNA is TGTGCCAGCAGTGACCCACAGGGGTCACCCCTCCACTTT. Drawing the rest from reference TRBV25-1 and TRBJ1-6, the complete variable domain is EADIYQTPRYLVIGTGKKITLECSQTMGHDKMYWYQQDPGMELHLIHYSYGVNSTEKGDLSSESTVSRIRTEHFPLTLESARPSHTSQYLCASSDPQGSPLHFGNGTRLTVT.

The chain employs TRBV5-4 and TRBJ1-2; D remains unclear. The V end was cut by 0 bases, the J end by 0 bases, with 12 bases between. The CDR3 runs 16 residues. From germline, CDR1 is SGHNT and CDR2 YYREEE (reference sequence). CDR3 region: CASSLGALRTNYGYTF. In nucleotides, the CDR3 is TGTGCCAGCAGCTTGGGGGCACTCCGAACTAACTATGGCTACACCTTC.

This clone appeared once. The rearrangement joins TRBV7-6 to TRBJ2-3; D might be TRBD2 (6 bases). Looked up from germline, CDR1 is SGHVS and CDR2 is FNYEAQ. This CDR3 region has 16 residues. The V gene lost 5 bases and the J gene lost 5 bases, with 20 bases spanning the gap. Here the CDR3 DNA reads TGTGCCAGCAGCCTCCCCTTTTCCCTGGGGGGAGATACGCAGTATTTT. This gives the protein CASSLPFSLGGDTQYF.

The gene calls are TRBV7-8 and TRBJ2-2; D is undetermined. V was shortened by 2 bases and J by 0 bases, with 13 bases between the two germline ends. The CDR3 is 17 residues long. Germline CDR1 reads SGHVS; CDR2 reads FQNEAQ. CDR3 sequence: CASSLIVFRPNTGELFF. The CDR3 DNA is TGTGCCAGCAGCTTAATCGTCTTCCGACCGAACACCGGGGAGCTGTTTTTT.

The rearrangement uses TRBV18 and TRBJ1-2; no clear D. This CDR3 is 14 amino acids long. Germline V gives CDR1 KGHSH, CDR2 LQKENI. Trimming took 0 bases from V and 6 from J, leaving 11 bases between them. CDR3 amino acids: CASSPPITEDGYTF. The DNA of the CDR3 is TGTGCCAGCTCACCACCTATCACAGAGGATGGCTACACCTTC.

The genes are TRBV10-2 and TRBJ2-6, with a tentative D call TRBD2 (5 bases). Germline values: CDR1 WSHSY, CDR2 SAAADI. Trimming took 6 bases from V and 0 from J, leaving 12 bases between them. This CDR3 contains 16 residues. CDR3 DNA: TGCGCCAGCAGGGCCTCGGGGTTCTCTGGGGCCAACGTCCTGACTTTC. This encodes CASRASGFSGANVLTF.

The CDR3 reads CASSSRGAADTQYF. For the CDR3, the DNA is TGTGCCAGCAGCTCGAGGGGAGCGGCAGATACGCAGTATTTT. The J gene is TRBJ2-3, the V gene TRBV7-3, with D perhaps being TRBD1 or TRBD2 (5 bases each). The V end lost 4 bases, the J end lost 4 bases, and 12 bases lay between the germline ends. The V gene's germline CDR1 is SGHTA and CDR2 FQGTGA. The CDR3 is made up of 14 amino acids.

The chain combines TRBV7-2 with TRBJ2-2, with TRBD1 matching over 7 bases. V gave up 7 bases and J gave up 2 bases; unmatched junction bases: 7. Per the germline V gene, CDR1 is SGHTA and CDR2 is FQGNSA. This CDR3 is built from 15 residues. CDR3 in amino acids: CASIGQDHNTGELFF. The CDR3 coding sequence is TGTGCCAGCATCGGACAGGATCATAACACCGGGGAGCTGTTTTTT. Supplemented by reference TRBV7-2 and TRBJ2-2, the full variable domain reads GAGVSQSPSNKVTEKGKDVELRCDPISGHTALYWYRQSLGQGLEFLIYFQGNSAPDKSGLPSDRFSAERTGGSVSTLTIQRTQQEDSAVYLCASIGQDHNTGELFFGEGSRLTVL.

The rearrangement joins TRBV3-1 (or the pseudogene TRBV3-2) to TRBJ2-1, with 7 bases identical to TRBD2. The V segment lost 1 base and the J segment 1 base; nucleotides outside the gene matches: 4. CDR3 length equals 16 residues. Germline loops: CDR1 LGHDT, CDR2 YNNKEL (reference sequence). The CDR3 region is CASSQVGSGSYNEQFF. CDR3 nucleotides: TGTGCCAGCAGCCAAGTGGGTAGCGGGTCCTACAATGAGCAGTTCTTC.

The rearrangement joins TRBV24-1 to TRBJ2-2, with 7 bases aligning to TRBD1. This CDR3 is built from 12 residues. Per the germline V gene, CDR1 is KGHDR and CDR2 is SFDVKD. With 6 bases clipped from V and 10 bases from J, the junction kept 4 bases outside the gene matches. CDR3 DNA sequence: TGTGCCACCAGTCCACAGGGGAAGGAGCTGTTTTTT. Its translation is CATSPQGKELFF.

The J gene is TRBJ2-7, the V gene TRBV2, with D perhaps matching TRBD2 (6 bases). The CDR3 runs to 12 residues. Germline assignment: CDR1 SNHLY and CDR2 FYNNEI. Trimming took off 6 bases at V and 5 bases at J, with 11 bases between the two ends. CDR3 sequence reads: CASSSGGNEQYF. Written as DNA, the CDR3 is TGTGCCAGCAGCTCGGGCGGGAACGAGCAGTACTTC.

V gene TRBV3-1 (or the pseudogene TRBV3-2) combines with J gene TRBJ2-1; D call uncertain. Germline V gene data show CDR1 as LGHDT and CDR2 as YNNKEL (reference sequence). This CDR3 region has 18 residues. Trimming removed 1 base at V and 0 bases at J, with 16 bases between. DNA for the CDR3: TGTGCCAGCAGCCAAGTACCTGGACGGACCCTCTCCTACAATGAGCAGTTCTTC. Encoded protein: CASSQVPGRTLSYNEQFF.